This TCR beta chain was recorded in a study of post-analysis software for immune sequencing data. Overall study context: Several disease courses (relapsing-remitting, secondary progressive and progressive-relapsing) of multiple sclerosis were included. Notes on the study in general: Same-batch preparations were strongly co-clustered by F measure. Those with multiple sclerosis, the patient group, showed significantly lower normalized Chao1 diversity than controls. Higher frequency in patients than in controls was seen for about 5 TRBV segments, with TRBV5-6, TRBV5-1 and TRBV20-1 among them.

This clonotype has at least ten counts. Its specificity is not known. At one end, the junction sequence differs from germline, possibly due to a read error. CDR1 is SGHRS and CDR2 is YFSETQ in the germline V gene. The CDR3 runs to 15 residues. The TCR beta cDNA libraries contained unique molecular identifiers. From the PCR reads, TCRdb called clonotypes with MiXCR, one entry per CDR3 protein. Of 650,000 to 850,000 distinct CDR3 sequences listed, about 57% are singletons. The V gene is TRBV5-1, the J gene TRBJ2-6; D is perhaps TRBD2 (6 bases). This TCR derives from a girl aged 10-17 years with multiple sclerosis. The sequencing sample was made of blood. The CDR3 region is CASSFGGSGANVLTF. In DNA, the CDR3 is TGTGCCAGCAGTTTCGGGGGATCTGGGGCCAACGTCCTGACTTTC.